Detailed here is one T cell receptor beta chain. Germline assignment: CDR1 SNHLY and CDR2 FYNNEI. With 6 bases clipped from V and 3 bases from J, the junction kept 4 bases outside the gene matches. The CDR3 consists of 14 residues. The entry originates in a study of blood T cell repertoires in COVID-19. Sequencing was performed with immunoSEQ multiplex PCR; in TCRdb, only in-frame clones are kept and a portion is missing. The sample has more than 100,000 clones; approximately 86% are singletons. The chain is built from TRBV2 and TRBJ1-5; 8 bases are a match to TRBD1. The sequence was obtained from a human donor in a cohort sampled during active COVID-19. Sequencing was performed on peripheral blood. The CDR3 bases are TGTGCCAGCAGGCGACAGGGGCTCAATCAGCCCCAGCATTTT. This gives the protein CASRRQGLNQPQHF.